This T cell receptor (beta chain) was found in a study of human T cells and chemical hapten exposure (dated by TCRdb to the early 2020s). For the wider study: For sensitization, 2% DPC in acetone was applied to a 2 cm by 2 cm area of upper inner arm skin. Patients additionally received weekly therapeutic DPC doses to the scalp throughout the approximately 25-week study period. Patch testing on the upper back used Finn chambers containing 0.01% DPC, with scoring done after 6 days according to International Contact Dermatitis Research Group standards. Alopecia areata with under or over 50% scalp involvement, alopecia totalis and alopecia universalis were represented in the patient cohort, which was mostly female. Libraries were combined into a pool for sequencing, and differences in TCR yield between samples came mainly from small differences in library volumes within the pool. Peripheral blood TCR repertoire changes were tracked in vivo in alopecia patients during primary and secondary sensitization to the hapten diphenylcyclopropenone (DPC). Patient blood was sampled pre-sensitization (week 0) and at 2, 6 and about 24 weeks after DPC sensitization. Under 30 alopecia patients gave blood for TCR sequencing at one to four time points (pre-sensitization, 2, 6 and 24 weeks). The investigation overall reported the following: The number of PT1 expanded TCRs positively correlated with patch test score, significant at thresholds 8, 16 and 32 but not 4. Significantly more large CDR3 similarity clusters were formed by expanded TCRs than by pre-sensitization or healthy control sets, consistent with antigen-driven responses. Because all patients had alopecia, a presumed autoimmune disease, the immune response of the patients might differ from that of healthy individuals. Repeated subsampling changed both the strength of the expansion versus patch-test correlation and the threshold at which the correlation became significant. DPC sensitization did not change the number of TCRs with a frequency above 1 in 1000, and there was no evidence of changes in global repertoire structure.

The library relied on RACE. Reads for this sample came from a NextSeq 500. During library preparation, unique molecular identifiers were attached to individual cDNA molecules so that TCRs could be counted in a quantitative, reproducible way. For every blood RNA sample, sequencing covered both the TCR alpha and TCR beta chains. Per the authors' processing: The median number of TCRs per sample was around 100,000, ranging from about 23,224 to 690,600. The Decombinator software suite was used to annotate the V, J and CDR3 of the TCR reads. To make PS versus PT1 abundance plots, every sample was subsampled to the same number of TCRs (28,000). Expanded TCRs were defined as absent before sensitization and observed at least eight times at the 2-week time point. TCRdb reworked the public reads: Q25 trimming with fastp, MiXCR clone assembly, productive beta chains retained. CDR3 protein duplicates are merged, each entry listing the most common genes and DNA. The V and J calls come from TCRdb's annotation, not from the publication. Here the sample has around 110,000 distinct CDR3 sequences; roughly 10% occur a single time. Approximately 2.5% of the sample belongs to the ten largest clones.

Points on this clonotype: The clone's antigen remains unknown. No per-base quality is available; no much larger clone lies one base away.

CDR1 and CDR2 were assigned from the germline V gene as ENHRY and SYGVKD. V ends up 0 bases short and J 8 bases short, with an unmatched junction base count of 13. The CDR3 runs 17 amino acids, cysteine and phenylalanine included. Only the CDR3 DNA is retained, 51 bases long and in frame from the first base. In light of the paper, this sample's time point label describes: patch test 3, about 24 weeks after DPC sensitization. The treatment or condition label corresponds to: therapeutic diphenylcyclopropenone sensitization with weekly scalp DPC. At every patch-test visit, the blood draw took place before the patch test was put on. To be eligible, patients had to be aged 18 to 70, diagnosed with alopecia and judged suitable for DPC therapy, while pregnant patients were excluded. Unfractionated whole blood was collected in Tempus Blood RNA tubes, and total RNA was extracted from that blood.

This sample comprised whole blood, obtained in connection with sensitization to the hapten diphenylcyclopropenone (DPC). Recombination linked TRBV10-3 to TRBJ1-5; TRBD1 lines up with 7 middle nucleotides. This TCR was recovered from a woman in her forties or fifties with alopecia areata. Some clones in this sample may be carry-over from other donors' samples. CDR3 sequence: CAISESIARAGGKPQHF. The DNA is TGTGCCATCAGTGAGTCGATCGCTAGGGCAGGGGGTAAGCCCCAGCATTTT.